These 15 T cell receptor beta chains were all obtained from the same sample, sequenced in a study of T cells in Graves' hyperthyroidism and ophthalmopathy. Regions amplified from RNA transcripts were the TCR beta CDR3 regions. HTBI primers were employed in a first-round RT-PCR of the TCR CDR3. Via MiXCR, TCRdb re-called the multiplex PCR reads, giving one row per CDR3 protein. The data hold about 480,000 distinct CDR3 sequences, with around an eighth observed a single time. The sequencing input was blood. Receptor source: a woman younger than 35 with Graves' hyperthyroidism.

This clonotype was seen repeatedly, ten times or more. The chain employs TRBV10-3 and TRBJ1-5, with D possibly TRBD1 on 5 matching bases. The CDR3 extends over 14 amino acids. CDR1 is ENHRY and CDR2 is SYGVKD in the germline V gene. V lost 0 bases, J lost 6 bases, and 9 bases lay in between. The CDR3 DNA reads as TGTGCCATCAGTGAGTCGGTAGGGGTTCAGCCCCAGCATTTT. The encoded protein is CAISESVGVQPQHF.

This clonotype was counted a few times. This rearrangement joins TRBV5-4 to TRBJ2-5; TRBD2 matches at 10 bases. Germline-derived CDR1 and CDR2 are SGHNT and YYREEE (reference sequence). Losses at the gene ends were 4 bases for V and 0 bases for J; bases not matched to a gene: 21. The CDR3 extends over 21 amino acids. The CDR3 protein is CASSPPLGGGRTSGNQETQYF. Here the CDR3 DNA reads TGTGCCAGCAGCCCTCCTTTGGGGGGGGGTAGGACTAGCGGTAACCAAGAGACCCAGTACTTC. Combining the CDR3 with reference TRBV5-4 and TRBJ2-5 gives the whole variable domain ETGVTQSPTHLIKTRGQQVTLRCSSQSGHNTVSWYQQALGQGPQFIFQYYREEENGRGNFPPRFSGLQFPNYSSELNVNALELDDSALYLCASSPPLGGGRTSGNQETQYFGPGTRLLVL.

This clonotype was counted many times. In DNA, the CDR3 is TGTGCCAGCAGACAACAGGGGGCTCTCGCTGAAGCTTTCTTT. Protein sequence: CASRQQGALAEAFF. The J gene is TRBJ1-1, the V gene TRBV12-3 or TRBV12-4, with 9 bases that match TRBD1. The CDR3 consists of 14 residues. Germline trimming cut 6 bases from V and 6 bases from J; bases unmatched to any gene: 8.

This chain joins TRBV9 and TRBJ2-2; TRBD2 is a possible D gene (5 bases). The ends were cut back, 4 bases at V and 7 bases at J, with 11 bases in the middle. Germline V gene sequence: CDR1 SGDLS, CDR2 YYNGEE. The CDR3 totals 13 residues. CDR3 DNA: TGTGCCAGCAGCCCAGCGGCGGACGGGGAGCTGTTTTTT. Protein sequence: CASSPAADGELFF.

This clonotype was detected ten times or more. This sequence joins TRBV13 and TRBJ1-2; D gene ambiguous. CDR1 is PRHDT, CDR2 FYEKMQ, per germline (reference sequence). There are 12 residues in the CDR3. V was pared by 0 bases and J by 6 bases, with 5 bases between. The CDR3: CASSLGEDGYTF. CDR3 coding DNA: TGTGCCAGCAGCTTAGGCGAGGATGGCTACACCTTC.

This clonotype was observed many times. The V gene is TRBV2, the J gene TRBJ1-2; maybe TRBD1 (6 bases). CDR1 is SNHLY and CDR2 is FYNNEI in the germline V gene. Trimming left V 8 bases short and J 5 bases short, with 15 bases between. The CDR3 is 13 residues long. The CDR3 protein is CASFGGARYGYTF. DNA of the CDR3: TGTGCCAGCTTCGGGGGCGCCCGGTATGGCTACACCTTC.

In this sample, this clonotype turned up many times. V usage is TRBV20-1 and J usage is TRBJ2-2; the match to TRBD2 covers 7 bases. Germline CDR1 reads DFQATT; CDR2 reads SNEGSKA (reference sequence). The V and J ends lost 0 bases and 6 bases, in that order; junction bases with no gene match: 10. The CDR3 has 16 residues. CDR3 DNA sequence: TGCAGTGCTAGAGATCTTGGGCTAGCGGCGGCCGGGGAGCTGTTTTTT. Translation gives CSARDLGLAAAGELFF.

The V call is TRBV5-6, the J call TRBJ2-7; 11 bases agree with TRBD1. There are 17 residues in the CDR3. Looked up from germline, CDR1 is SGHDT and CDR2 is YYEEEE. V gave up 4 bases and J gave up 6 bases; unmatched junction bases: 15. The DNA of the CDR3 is TGTGCCAGCAGCGTTCTACTCCTCCGGGACAGGGGGACCGAGCAGTACGTC. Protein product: CASSVLLLRDRGTEQYV.

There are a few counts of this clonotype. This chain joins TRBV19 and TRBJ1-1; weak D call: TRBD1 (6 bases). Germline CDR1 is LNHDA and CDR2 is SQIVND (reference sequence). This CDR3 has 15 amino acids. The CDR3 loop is CATARGALPNTEAFF. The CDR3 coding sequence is TGTGCAACCGCAAGGGGGGCTCTACCGAACACTGAAGCTTTCTTT.

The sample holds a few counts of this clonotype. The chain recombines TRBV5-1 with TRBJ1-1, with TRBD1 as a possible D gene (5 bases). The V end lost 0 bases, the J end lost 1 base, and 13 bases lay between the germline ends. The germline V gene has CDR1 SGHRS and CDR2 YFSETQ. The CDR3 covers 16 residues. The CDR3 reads CASSLEGTYGNTEAFF. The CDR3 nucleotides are TGCGCCAGCAGCTTGGAAGGGACCTATGGGAACACTGAAGCTTTCTTT.

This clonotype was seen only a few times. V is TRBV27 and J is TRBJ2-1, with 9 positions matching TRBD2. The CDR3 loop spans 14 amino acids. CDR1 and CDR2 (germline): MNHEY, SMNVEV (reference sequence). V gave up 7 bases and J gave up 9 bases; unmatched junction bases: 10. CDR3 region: CASTRIAGAGEQFF. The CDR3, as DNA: TGTGCCAGCACCAGAATAGCGGGAGCCGGTGAGCAGTTCTTC.

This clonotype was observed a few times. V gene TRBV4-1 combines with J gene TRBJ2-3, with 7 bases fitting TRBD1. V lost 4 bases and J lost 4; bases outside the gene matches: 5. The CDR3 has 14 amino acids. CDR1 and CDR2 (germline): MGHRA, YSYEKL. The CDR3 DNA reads TGCGCCAGCAGCCTTCAGACAGGGCCAGATACGCAGTATTTT. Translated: CASSLQTGPDTQYF.

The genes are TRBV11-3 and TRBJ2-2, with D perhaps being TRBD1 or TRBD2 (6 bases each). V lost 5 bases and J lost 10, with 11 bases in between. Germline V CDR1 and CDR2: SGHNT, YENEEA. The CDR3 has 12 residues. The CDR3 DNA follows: TGTGCCAGCAGCCCCGGGGGCGAGGAGCTGTTTTTT. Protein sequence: CASSPGGEELFF.

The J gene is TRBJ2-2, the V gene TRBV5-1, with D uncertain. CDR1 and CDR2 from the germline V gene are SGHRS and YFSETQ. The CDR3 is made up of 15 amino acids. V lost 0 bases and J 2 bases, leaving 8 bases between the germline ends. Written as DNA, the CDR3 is TGCGCCAGCAGCTTGGTTCGGGCTAACACCGGGGAGCTGTTTTTT. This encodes CASSLVRANTGELFF.

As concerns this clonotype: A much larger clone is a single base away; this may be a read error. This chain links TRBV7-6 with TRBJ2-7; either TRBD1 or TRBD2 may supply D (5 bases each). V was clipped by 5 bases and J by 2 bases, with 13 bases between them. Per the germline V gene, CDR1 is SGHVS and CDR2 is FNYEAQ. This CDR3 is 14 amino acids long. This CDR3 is CASSLSPGPYEQYF. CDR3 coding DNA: TGTGCCAGCAGCCTATCTCCGGGGCCCTACGAGCAGTACTTC.